One T cell receptor beta chain is described in this entry. Trimming took off 2 bases at V and 3 bases at J, with 17 bases between the two ends. In germline, CDR1 is MNHEY, CDR2 SVGAGI. The CDR3 is made up of 16 amino acids. Profiled with immunoSEQ multiplex PCR; TCRdb holds only in-frame clones, not every one. Of about 53,000 clones detected, around 90% appear once; the ten largest clones hold 11%. Excluded were patients having autoimmune disease history or systemic immunosuppression. This sample is part of a study of OX40 agonist ivuxolimab in advanced cancers. Overall study: Of the participants, approximately 36% had some prior anti-PD-1, anti-PD-L1 or anti-CTLA-4 therapy, which was allowed.

This sequence was found in an adult with an advanced solid tumor such as melanoma, head and neck, liver or kidney cancer. The sample was CD4+ or CD8+ T cells sorted from blood, taken in a trial of the OX40 agonist ivuxolimab. The rearrangement joins TRBV6-5 to TRBJ2-7; possible D gene TRBD2, 5 bases. CDR3 sequence reads: CASSYDQLAANYEQYF. Here the CDR3 DNA reads TGTGCCAGCAGTTACGATCAGCTAGCAGCTAACTACGAGCAGTACTTC.